The rows below give T cell receptor beta chains drawn from one sample of a study of T-cell memory formation after mild COVID-19. From the 5' RACE reads, TCRdb called clonotypes with MiXCR, one entry per CDR3 protein. Among 250,000 to 300,000 distinct CDR3 sequences listed, around 16% were seen once. What was sequenced was PBMCs or a T cell subset sorted from them (not recorded which). Receptors originate from a man between 18 and 29 years old who had mild COVID-19 (a few samples of this study predate the infection). Cell type and time point are not known. Both conserved end residues are part of each CDR3. Each record gives: clone size, V gene, J gene, CDR3 protein. The size of a clone is reported for some rows only, either as once, few or many, or as a class for expanded clones.

>few|TRBV7-3|TRBJ2-3
CASSLTGSPTDTQYF
>few|TRBV6-2/TRBV6-3|TRBJ1-1
CASSYSPGETEAFF
>few|TRBV6-5|TRBJ1-1
CASRPGQPNTEAFF
>once|TRBV29-1|TRBJ1-6
CSVDSGQGSAPLHF
>few|TRBV4-3|TRBJ1-1
CASSQDSKAFF
>NA|TRBV3-1|TRBJ2-6
CASSQTTGFSGANVLTF
>NA|TRBV19|TRBJ1-5
CASSPSINQPQHF
>few|TRBV6-1|TRBJ1-3
CASSEGQADSGNTIYF
>NA|TRBV6-5|TRBJ1-6
CASSYTGQVYNSPLHF
>NA|TRBV7-8|TRBJ2-1
CASSFANSRNEQFF
>many|TRBV29-1|TRBJ2-7
CSVEVADYEQYF
>NA|TRBV29-1|TRBJ2-3
CSLGLAPDTQYF
>NA|TRBV20-1|TRBJ2-1
CSATTSSAEQFF